This is a list of T cell receptor beta chains from one sample in a study of shared clonotypes between healthy human individuals. The repertoire was sequenced with immunoSEQ multiplex PCR; TCRdb's copy has only in-frame clones and lacks some. The sample holds 650,000 to 700,000 clones, 90% seen once. The material sequenced was memory CD8+ T cells from PBMCs. These receptor sequences come from a man aged 18-30 years in good health. Some clones in this sample may be carry-over from other donors' samples. CDR3s include the opening cysteine and the closing phenylalanine or tryptophan. A D gene is named only where the DNA matches it firmly. The size entry is marked missing in some rows and otherwise reads once, few, many or a size class.

-,TRBV6-1,TRBD1,TRBJ2-2,TGTGCCAGCAGTGCCTTAAGGGACAGCACCGGGGAGCTGTTTTTT,CASSALRDSTGELFF
-,TRBV6-5,-,TRBJ1-4,TGTGCCAGCAGTTACCGGGCCGGGGGGGCGGAACTGTTTTTT,CASSYRAGGAELFF
-,TRBV2,-,TRBJ1-2,TGTGCCAGCAGTGTGCCCTCCTCAGCTAACTATGGCTACACCTTC,CASSVPSSANYGYTF
-,TRBV27,-,TRBJ1-5,TGTGCCAGCAGTAGACGATGGGAGGCTCGGGGCCAGCCCCAGCATTTT,CASSRRWEARGQPQHF
-,TRBV27,-,TRBJ2-2,TGTGCCAGCAGTTCCCCCCACAGGTCGAACACCGGGGAGCTGTTTTTT,CASSSPHRSNTGELFF
-,TRBV2,-,TRBJ1-5,TGTGCCAGCAGTGATCAGGGGACTAGCAATCAGCCCCAGCATTTT,CASSDQGTSNQPQHF
-,TRBV28,-,TRBJ2-1,TGTGCCAGCAGTTCCCCCCCCGAGGGCTTGAACAATGAGCAGTTCTTC,CASSSPPEGLNNEQFF
-,TRBV10-2,-,TRBJ2-7,TGCGCCAGCAGTCTCCGGGGCCAGGGGAACGAGCAGTACTTC,CASSLRGQGNEQYF
few,TRBV9,TRBD2,TRBJ2-5,TGTGCCAGCAGCGAGTGGAGCGGGGTACAAGAGACCCAGTACTTC,CASSEWSGVQETQYF
-,TRBV2,-,TRBJ2-7,TGTGCCAGCAGTCCCAAGACAGGCCCTCCTTTCTCCTACGAGCAGTACTTC,CASSPKTGPPFSYEQYF
-,TRBV27,-,TRBJ1-4,TGTGCCAGCTCGGGCGGGCCGGGGGCTTTTGAAAAACTGTTTTTT,CASSGGPGAFEKLFF
-,TRBV11-2,-,TRBJ1-1,TGTGCCAGCAGCTCCCCAGCCCCGCCTGGGGGAGCTTTCTTT,CASSSPAPPGGAFF
-,TRBV27,TRBD2,TRBJ2-7,TGTGCCAGCAGTTTGAGCGGGATCTCCTACGAGCAGTACTTC,CASSLSGISYEQYF
-,TRBV19,TRBD1,TRBJ2-7,TGTGCCAGTAGTGGTTGGACAGGGCGCTACGAGCAGTACTTC,CASSGWTGRYEQYF
once,TRBV28,-,TRBJ1-2,TGTGCCAGCAGTTCCCATGGACAGCACTATGGCTACACCTTC,CASSSHGQHYGYTF
-,TRBV5-6,-,TRBJ2-7,TGTGCCAGCAGCTTTCTGCGGGGGCGCGAGCAGTACTTC,CASSFLRGREQYF
-,TRBV27,-,TRBJ2-3,TGTGCCAGCAGTTTAGTGTTGAGAGATACGCAGTATTTT,CASSLVLRDTQYF
-,TRBV7-9,-,TRBJ2-7,TGTGCCAGCAGCTCATTGACCTTGTCCTACGAGCAGTACTTC,CASSSLTLSYEQYF
-,TRBV27,-,TRBJ2-1,TGTGCCAGCAGGGTAGGAGGACCCAATGAGCAGTTCTTC,CASRVGGPNEQFF
once,TRBV19,-,TRBJ2-2,TGTGCCACTCATGAGGATTCGAACACCGGGGAGCTGTTTTTT,CATHEDSNTGELFF